This T cell receptor (beta chain) was documented in a study of T cell repertoires and leukemia-associated antigens. Study background: About 15 million effective reads came from all samples combined.

CD3+ T cells were rested overnight without fetal bovine serum. This clonotype is labeled medium-sized. The antigen is not known. TCRdb re-analysed the 5' RACE reads in MiXCR, keeping a single row per CDR3 protein. The sample gives some 14,000 distinct CDR3 sequences, roughly 40% of which show up once; around a tenth is in the top ten. The trim removed 2 bases at V and 4 bases at J, leaving 7 bases unmatched. CDR3 size: 15 residues. From germline, CDR1 is MNHNS and CDR2 SASEGT. This rearrangement joins TRBV6-1 to TRBJ2-5, with 7 bases identical to TRBD2. This clonotype originated in a female donor in good health. Sequencing was performed on CD3+ T cells sorted from blood and cultured. The CDR3 is CASSETMTSLETQYF. The CDR3 nucleotides read TGTGCCAGCAGTGAAACCATGACTAGCCTAGAGACCCAGTACTTC.